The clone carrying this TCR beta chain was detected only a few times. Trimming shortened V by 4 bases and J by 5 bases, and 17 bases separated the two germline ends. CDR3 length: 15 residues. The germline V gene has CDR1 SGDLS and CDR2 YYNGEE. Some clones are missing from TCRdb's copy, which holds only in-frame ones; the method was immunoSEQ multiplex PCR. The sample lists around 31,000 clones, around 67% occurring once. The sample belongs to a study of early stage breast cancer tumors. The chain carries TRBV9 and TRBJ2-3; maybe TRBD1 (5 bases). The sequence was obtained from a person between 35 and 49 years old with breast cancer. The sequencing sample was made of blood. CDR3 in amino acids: CASSKRNPGRDTQYF. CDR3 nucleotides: TGTGCCAGCAGCAAACGCAATCCAGGGCGAGATACGCAGTATTTT. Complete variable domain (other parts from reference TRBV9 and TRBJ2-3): DSGVTQTPKHLITATGQRVTLRCSPRSGDLSVYWYQQSLDQGLQFLIQYYNGEERAKGNILERFSAQQFPDLHSELNLSSLELGDSALYFCASSKRNPGRDTQYFGPGTRLTVL.